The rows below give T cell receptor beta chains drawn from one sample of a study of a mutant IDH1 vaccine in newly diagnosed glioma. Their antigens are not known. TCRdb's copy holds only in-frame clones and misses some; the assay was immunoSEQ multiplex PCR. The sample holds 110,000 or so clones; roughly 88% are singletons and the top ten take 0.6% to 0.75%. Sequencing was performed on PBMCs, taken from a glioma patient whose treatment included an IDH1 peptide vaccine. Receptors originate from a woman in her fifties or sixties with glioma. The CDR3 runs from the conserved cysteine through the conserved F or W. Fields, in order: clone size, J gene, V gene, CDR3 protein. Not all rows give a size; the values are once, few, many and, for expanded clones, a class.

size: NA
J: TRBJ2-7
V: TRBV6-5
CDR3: CASSYSTGQVSYEQYF

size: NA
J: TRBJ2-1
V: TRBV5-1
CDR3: CASSLVAGGNEQFF

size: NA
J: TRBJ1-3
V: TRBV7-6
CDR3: CASSPKLWNSGNTIYF

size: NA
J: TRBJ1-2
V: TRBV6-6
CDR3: CASSYPQGPYGYTF

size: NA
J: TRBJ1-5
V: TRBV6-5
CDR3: CASGSPGTGVNQHF

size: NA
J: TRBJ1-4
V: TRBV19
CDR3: CASSTDRFPRGKLFF

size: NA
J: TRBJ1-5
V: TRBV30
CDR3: CAWSVRGSGSNQPQHF

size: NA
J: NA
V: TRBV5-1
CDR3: CASRSGQGSYEQYF

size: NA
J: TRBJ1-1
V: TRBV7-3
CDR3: CASSLQENTEAFF

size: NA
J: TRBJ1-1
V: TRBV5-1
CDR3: CASSLDRKNTEAFF

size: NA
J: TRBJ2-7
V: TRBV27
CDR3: CASSLLLGALREQYF

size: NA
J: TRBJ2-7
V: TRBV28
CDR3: CASSLVQGYKQYF

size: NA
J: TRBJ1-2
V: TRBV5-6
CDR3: CASSLGTGGGYGYTF

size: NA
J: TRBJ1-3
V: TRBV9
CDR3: CASSATGNTIYF

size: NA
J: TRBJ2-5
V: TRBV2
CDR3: CASSPTSKQETQYF

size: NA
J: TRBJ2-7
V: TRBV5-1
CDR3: CASSSGTSGFYEQYF

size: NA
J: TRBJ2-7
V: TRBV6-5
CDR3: CASSYSLGTTYEQYF

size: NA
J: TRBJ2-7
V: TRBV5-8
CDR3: CASTLPGTLTYEQYF

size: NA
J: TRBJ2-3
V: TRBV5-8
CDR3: CASKSGEVTDTQYF

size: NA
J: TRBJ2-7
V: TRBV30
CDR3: CAWSVPRITYEQYF

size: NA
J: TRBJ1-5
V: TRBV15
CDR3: CATSADRDSNQPQHF

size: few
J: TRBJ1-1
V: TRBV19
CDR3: CASSRLGRQNTEAFF

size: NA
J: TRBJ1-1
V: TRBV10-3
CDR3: CAIRQDRKTFEAFF

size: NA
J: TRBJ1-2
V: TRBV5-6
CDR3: CASSSRQNYGYTF

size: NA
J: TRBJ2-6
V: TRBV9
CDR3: CASSVAGRQPSGANVLTF

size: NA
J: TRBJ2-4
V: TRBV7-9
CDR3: CASSLTSGRAAMDKNIQYF

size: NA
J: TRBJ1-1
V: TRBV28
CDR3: CASSWRGPNTEAFF

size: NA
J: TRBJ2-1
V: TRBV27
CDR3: CASSSAPWEQFF

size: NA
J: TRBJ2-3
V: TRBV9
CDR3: CASSVNRRETGYTDTQYF

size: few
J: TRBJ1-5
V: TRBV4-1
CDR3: CASSLGTAYSNQPQHF

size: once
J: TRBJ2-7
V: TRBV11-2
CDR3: CASSLALGGALREQYF

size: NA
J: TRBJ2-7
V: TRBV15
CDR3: CATSRDSVSSYEQYF

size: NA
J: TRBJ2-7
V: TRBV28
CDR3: CASRATSYEQYF

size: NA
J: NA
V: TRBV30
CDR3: CAWSHQSGDSYEQYF

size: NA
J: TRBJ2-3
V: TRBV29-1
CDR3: CSAQGGTDTQYF

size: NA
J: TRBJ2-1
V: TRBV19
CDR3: CASSRIAGGYNEQFF

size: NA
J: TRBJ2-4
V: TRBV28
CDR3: CASSLYGGLAKNIQYF

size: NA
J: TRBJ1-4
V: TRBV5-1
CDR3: CASRRVHPNEKLFF

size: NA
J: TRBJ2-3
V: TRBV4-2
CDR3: CASSQDLALAGVLTDTQYF

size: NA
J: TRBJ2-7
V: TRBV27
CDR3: CASSSVPTYEQYF